The present T cell receptor (beta chain) was sequenced within a study of T-cell memory formation after mild COVID-19. TCRdb independently ran MiXCR on the 5' RACE reads; one entry per CDR3 protein. The table has some 150,000 distinct CDR3 sequences, 14% to 15% seen once. The sample consisted of PBMCs or a T cell subset sorted from them (not recorded which). The sequence derives from an adult woman who had mild COVID-19 (a few samples of this study predate the infection). Cell type and time point are not known.

Here the CDR3 reads CASSLSSYIRRGNEQFF. CDR3 bases: TGTGCCAGCAGCTTATCCTCTTATATTCGTCGGGGCAATGAGCAGTTCTTC. The chain combines TRBV7-9 with TRBJ2-1; D may be TRBD2 (5 bases). The CDR3 runs to 17 residues. V was pared by 2 bases and J by 6 bases, with 20 bases between. Germline CDR1 reads SEHNR; CDR2 reads FQNEAQ (reference sequence).